The T cell receptor beta chain described here comes from a study of blood T cell repertoires in COVID-19. The overall study: The study drew acute and convalescent COVID-19 samples from the United States, Italy and Spain.

This CDR3 is 15 amino acids long. V shed 5 bases, J shed 10 bases, and the junction held 7 bases outside the gene matches. Germline V lookup: CDR1 SNHLY, CDR2 FYNNEI. The repertoire was sequenced with immunoSEQ multiplex PCR; TCRdb's copy has only in-frame clones and lacks some. The sample has under 150,000 clones, 70% to 85% seen once. This clone has just a few counts. The sequence derives from a man aged 60 to 75 with acute or convalescent COVID-19. The chain is built from TRBV2 and TRBJ1-6, with TRBD1 matching 11 bases. Specimen: peripheral blood. The CDR3: CASSFLGQGESPLHF. The CDR3, as DNA: TGTGCCAGCAGTTTTTTGGGACAGGGGGAATCACCCCTCCACTTT.